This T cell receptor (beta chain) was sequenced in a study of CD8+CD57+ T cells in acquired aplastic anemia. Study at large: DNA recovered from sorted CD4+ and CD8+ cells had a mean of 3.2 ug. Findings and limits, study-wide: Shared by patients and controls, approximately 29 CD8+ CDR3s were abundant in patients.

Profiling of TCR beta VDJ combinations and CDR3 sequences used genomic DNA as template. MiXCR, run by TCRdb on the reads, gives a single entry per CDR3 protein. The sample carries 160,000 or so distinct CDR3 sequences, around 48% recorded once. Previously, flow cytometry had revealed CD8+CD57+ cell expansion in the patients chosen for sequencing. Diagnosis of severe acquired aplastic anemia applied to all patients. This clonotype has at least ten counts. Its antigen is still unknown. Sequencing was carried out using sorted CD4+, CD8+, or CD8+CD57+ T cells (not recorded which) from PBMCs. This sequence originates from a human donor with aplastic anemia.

The CDR3 protein is CAISDRGGGGANVLTF. As DNA, the CDR3 is TGTGCCATCAGTGATCGGGGGGGCGGTGGGGCCAACGTCCTGACTTTC. This chain joins TRBV10-3 and TRBJ2-6; 8 bases are shared with TRBD2. The germline V gene has CDR1 ENHRY and CDR2 SYGVKD. CDR3 length: 16 residues. Unmatched junction bases numbered 4, after V lost 3 bases and J lost 3 bases.